The T cell receptor (beta chain) described here comes from a study of shared clonotypes between healthy human individuals. Germline-derived CDR1 and CDR2 are MDHEN and SYDVKM. V was shortened by 11 bases and J by 0 bases, with 7 bases between the two germline ends. This CDR3 region has 11 residues. Sequenced by immunoSEQ multiplex PCR; TCRdb stores in-frame clones only, minus some. The table includes more than 2 million clones, 85% to 95% detected once. Sequencing was performed on naive CD4+ T cells sorted from blood. Specified subset: CD45RA+ positively selected. The sequence was obtained from a man aged 18 to 30 in good health. The chain couples TRBV28 to TRBJ1-2; D remains ambiguous. The CDR3 region is CAGSSNYGYTF. DNA of the CDR3: TGTGCCGGAAGCTCTAACTATGGCTACACCTTC.